These T cell receptor beta chains were read from a single sample in a study of T cell repertoires in cytomegalovirus infection. TCRdb fed the reads into MiXCR, producing one record per CDR3 protein. Among around 350,000 distinct CDR3 sequences listed, 15% to 20% were seen once. The sequenced sample was PBMCs. Receptors originate from a human donor in good health (CMV status not recorded). Some clones in this sample may be carry-over from other donors' samples. Each CDR3 is given with its conserved first and last residue. Fields, in order: V gene, CDR3 length, D gene, clone size, J gene, CDR3 protein, CDR3 DNA. The D gene is left open where the match is weak. Not every row has a clone size; where given, it reads once, few, many or a size class.

V gene: TRBV6-1
CDR3 length: 11
D gene: .
clone size: few
J gene: TRBJ2-3
CDR3 protein: CATPSTDTQYF
CDR3 DNA: TGTGCCACCCCTAGCACAGATACGCAGTATTTT

V gene: TRBV15
CDR3 length: 17
D gene: .
clone size: many
J gene: TRBJ1-5
CDR3 protein: CATSRERTIYSNQPQHF
CDR3 DNA: TGTGCCACCAGCAGAGAGCGGACGATTTATAGCAATCAGCCCCAGCATTTT

V gene: TRBV5-6
CDR3 length: 14
D gene: .
clone size: .
J gene: TRBJ2-5
CDR3 protein: CATSLSGAGETQYF
CDR3 DNA: TGTGCCACCAGCTTGAGTGGAGCGGGAGAGACCCAGTACTTC

V gene: TRBV12-3/TRBV12-4
CDR3 length: 15
D gene: .
clone size: .
J gene: TRBJ1-3
CDR3 protein: CASNKYSVSGNTIYF
CDR3 DNA: TGTGCCAGCAATAAATACAGCGTCTCTGGAAACACCATATATTTT

V gene: TRBV20-1
CDR3 length: 16
D gene: .
clone size: .
J gene: TRBJ2-1
CDR3 protein: CSALKLLYGSYNEQFF
CDR3 DNA: TGCAGTGCTCTCAAACTTCTGTATGGGTCCTACAATGAGCAGTTCTTC

V gene: TRBV27
CDR3 length: 16
D gene: TRBD1
clone size: .
J gene: TRBJ1-5
CDR3 protein: CASRGQGLYSNQPQHF
CDR3 DNA: TGTGCCAGCAGAGGACAGGGCCTCTATAGCAATCAGCCCCAGCATTTT

V gene: TRBV9
CDR3 length: 14
D gene: .
clone size: .
J gene: TRBJ2-7
CDR3 protein: CASSVGQANYEQYF
CDR3 DNA: TGTGCCAGCAGCGTGGGGCAGGCTAACTACGAGCAGTACTTC

V gene: TRBV7-2
CDR3 length: 15
D gene: .
clone size: many
J gene: TRBJ1-2
CDR3 protein: CASSPGTWANYGYTF
CDR3 DNA: TGTGCCAGCAGCCCTGGGACTTGGGCTAACTATGGCTACACCTTC

V gene: TRBV4-1
CDR3 length: 16
D gene: TRBD1
clone size: many
J gene: TRBJ1-2
CDR3 protein: CASSQVGTAFSRGYTF
CDR3 DNA: TGCGCCAGCAGCCAAGTTGGGACAGCGTTTAGTCGGGGCTACACCTTC

V gene: TRBV11-2
CDR3 length: 16
D gene: .
clone size: few
J gene: TRBJ2-1
CDR3 protein: CASSRGAGSSYNEQFF
CDR3 DNA: TGTGCCAGCAGTCGGGGGGCGGGGAGCTCCTACAATGAGCAGTTCTTC

V gene: TRBV7-6
CDR3 length: 15
D gene: TRBD2
clone size: many
J gene: TRBJ2-7
CDR3 protein: CASSPAVGTSFEQYF
CDR3 DNA: TGTGCCAGCAGCCCCGCTGTGGGGACTAGCTTCGAGCAGTACTTC

V gene: TRBV6-6
CDR3 length: 14
D gene: .
clone size: many
J gene: TRBJ2-3
CDR3 protein: CASSYSGAIDTQYF
CDR3 DNA: TGTGCCAGCAGTTACTCAGGGGCAATAGATACGCAGTATTTT

V gene: TRBV7-2
CDR3 length: 20
D gene: TRBD2
clone size: many
J gene: TRBJ2-3
CDR3 protein: CASSLKSASGRDTSTDTQYF
CDR3 DNA: TGTGCCAGCAGCTTAAAGTCGGCTAGCGGGAGGGATACTAGCACAGATACGCAGTATTTT

V gene: TRBV18
CDR3 length: 17
D gene: .
clone size: few
J gene: TRBJ2-3
CDR3 protein: CASSPRSSRGNTDTQYF
CDR3 DNA: TGTGCCAGCTCACCAAGGTCGTCCAGGGGCAACACAGATACGCAGTATTTT

V gene: TRBV7-2
CDR3 length: 13
D gene: .
clone size: many
J gene: TRBJ2-7
CDR3 protein: CASSLGGPYEQYF
CDR3 DNA: TGTGCCAGCAGCTTAGGGGGTCCCTACGAGCAGTACTTC

V gene: TRBV19
CDR3 length: 15
D gene: TRBD2
clone size: few
J gene: TRBJ2-1
CDR3 protein: CASTLVAGGTNEQFF
CDR3 DNA: TGTGCCAGTACCTTAGTCGCGGGAGGGACGAATGAGCAGTTCTTC

V gene: TRBV24-1
CDR3 length: 15
D gene: .
clone size: .
J gene: TRBJ2-3
CDR3 protein: CATSDTQDSTDTQYF
CDR3 DNA: TGTGCCACCAGTGATACCCAGGATAGCACAGATACGCAGTATTTT

V gene: TRBV2
CDR3 length: 12
D gene: .
clone size: few
J gene: TRBJ2-7
CDR3 protein: CASSYTDYEQYF
CDR3 DNA: TGTGCCAGCAGTTACACCGACTACGAGCAGTACTTC

V gene: TRBV9
CDR3 length: 15
D gene: TRBD1
clone size: .
J gene: TRBJ2-7
CDR3 protein: CASSEGQGWDYEQYF
CDR3 DNA: TGTGCCAGCAGCGAGGGACAGGGGTGGGACTACGAGCAGTACTTC

V gene: TRBV4-1
CDR3 length: 16
D gene: .
clone size: .
J gene: TRBJ1-3
CDR3 protein: CASSPLPRVSGNTIYF
CDR3 DNA: TGCGCCAGCAGCCCCCTCCCCCGGGTTTCTGGAAACACCATATATTTT

V gene: TRBV12-3/TRBV12-4
CDR3 length: 16
D gene: .
clone size: .
J gene: TRBJ1-3
CDR3 protein: CASSYGTPFSGNTIYF
CDR3 DNA: TGTGCCAGCAGCTACGGGACACCCTTCTCTGGAAACACCATATATTTT

V gene: TRBV7-2
CDR3 length: 17
D gene: .
clone size: many
J gene: TRBJ2-2
CDR3 protein: CASSPGTEYIYTGELFF
CDR3 DNA: TGTGCCAGCAGCCCAGGGACCGAATACATATACACCGGGGAGCTGTTTTTT

V gene: TRBV7-8
CDR3 length: 18
D gene: .
clone size: many
J gene: TRBJ1-6
CDR3 protein: CASSFLLRRRGNNSPLHF
CDR3 DNA: TGTGCCAGCAGCTTTTTGCTCAGAAGGAGAGGAAATAATTCACCCCTCCACTTT

V gene: TRBV2
CDR3 length: 14
D gene: TRBD1
clone size: .
J gene: TRBJ2-7
CDR3 protein: CASSALRQGGEQYF
CDR3 DNA: TGTGCCAGCAGTGCCCTCCGACAGGGTGGGGAGCAGTACTTC

V gene: TRBV11-2
CDR3 length: 13
D gene: .
clone size: .
J gene: TRBJ2-2
CDR3 protein: CASSPTLTGELFF
CDR3 DNA: TGTGCCAGCAGCCCGACCCTCACCGGGGAGCTGTTTTTT

V gene: TRBV12-3/TRBV12-4
CDR3 length: 15
D gene: .
clone size: few
J gene: TRBJ2-6
CDR3 protein: CASSSFPSGANVLTF
CDR3 DNA: TGTGCCAGCAGTTCTTTTCCCTCTGGGGCCAACGTCCTGACTTTC

V gene: TRBV12-3/TRBV12-4
CDR3 length: 17
D gene: .
clone size: many
J gene: TRBJ1-5
CDR3 protein: CASSSAGVTYSNQPQHF
CDR3 DNA: TGTGCCAGCAGTTCCGCAGGAGTAACTTATAGCAATCAGCCCCAGCATTTT

V gene: TRBV20-1
CDR3 length: 13
D gene: TRBD1
clone size: few
J gene: TRBJ2-5
CDR3 protein: CSARLTGEETQYF
CDR3 DNA: TGCAGTGCTAGATTAACAGGGGAAGAGACCCAGTACTTC

V gene: TRBV20-1
CDR3 length: 13
D gene: .
clone size: .
J gene: TRBJ1-2
CDR3 protein: CSASVGADYGYTF
CDR3 DNA: TGCAGTGCTAGTGTCGGGGCGGACTATGGCTACACCTTC

V gene: TRBV7-6
CDR3 length: 15
D gene: .
clone size: many
J gene: TRBJ2-1
CDR3 protein: CASSLQGVPLFEQFF
CDR3 DNA: TGTGCCAGCAGCTTACAGGGAGTACCTTTATTTGAGCAGTTCTTC

V gene: TRBV19
CDR3 length: 19
D gene: .
clone size: .
J gene: TRBJ1-5
CDR3 protein: CASSIGRGAPIYSNQPQHF
CDR3 DNA: TGTGCCAGTAGTATCGGGCGGGGTGCTCCGATTTATAGCAATCAGCCCCAGCATTTT

V gene: TRBV10-3
CDR3 length: 14
D gene: .
clone size: .
J gene: TRBJ1-1
CDR3 protein: CATSRDTRNTEAFF
CDR3 DNA: TGTGCCACGTCTCGGGACACCAGGAACACTGAAGCTTTCTTT

V gene: TRBV2
CDR3 length: 12
D gene: .
clone size: .
J gene: TRBJ2-7
CDR3 protein: CASRTVDYEQYF
CDR3 DNA: TGTGCCAGTCGGACAGTCGACTACGAGCAGTACTTC

V gene: TRBV29-1
CDR3 length: 14
D gene: .
clone size: .
J gene: TRBJ2-1
CDR3 protein: CSVRSGPRYNEQFF
CDR3 DNA: TGCAGCGTGCGCAGCGGGCCTCGCTACAATGAGCAGTTCTTC

V gene: TRBV4-1
CDR3 length: 17
D gene: TRBD2
clone size: .
J gene: TRBJ2-5
CDR3 protein: CASSQDNGSGGRETQYF
CDR3 DNA: TGTGCCAGCAGCCAAGATAATGGCTCGGGGGGTCGAGAGACCCAGTACTTC

V gene: TRBV24-1
CDR3 length: 14
D gene: TRBD1
clone size: many
J gene: TRBJ2-1
CDR3 protein: CATRAGTGANEQFF
CDR3 DNA: TGTGCCACCAGGGCCGGGACAGGAGCGAATGAGCAGTTCTTC

V gene: TRBV6-4
CDR3 length: 14
D gene: TRBD1
clone size: .
J gene: TRBJ2-3
CDR3 protein: CASRRDRGTDTQYF
CDR3 DNA: TGTGCCAGCAGGAGGGACAGGGGGACAGATACGCAGTATTTT

V gene: TRBV20-1
CDR3 length: 15
D gene: TRBD2
clone size: once
J gene: TRBJ2-5
CDR3 protein: CSARMGTSRVETQYF
CDR3 DNA: TGCAGTGCTAGAATGGGGACTAGCCGGGTGGAGACCCAGTACTTC

V gene: TRBV10-3
CDR3 length: 18
D gene: TRBD1
clone size: .
J gene: TRBJ1-3
CDR3 protein: CAISDFRDRAFSGNTIYF
CDR3 DNA: TGTGCCATCAGTGATTTCCGGGACAGGGCCTTTTCTGGAAACACCATATATTTT

V gene: TRBV9
CDR3 length: 12
D gene: .
clone size: few
J gene: TRBJ2-3
CDR3 protein: CASSRTQDTQYF
CDR3 DNA: TGTGCCAGCAGCAGGACTCAAGATACGCAGTATTTT

V gene: TRBV19
CDR3 length: 17
D gene: TRBD1
clone size: many
J gene: TRBJ1-1
CDR3 protein: CASSSLSSTGRDTEAFF
CDR3 DNA: TGTGCCAGTAGTTCCCTTTCCTCGACAGGGAGGGACACTGAAGCTTTCTTT

V gene: TRBV6-1
CDR3 length: 15
D gene: .
clone size: many
J gene: TRBJ2-6
CDR3 protein: CASSELGSGANVLTF
CDR3 DNA: TGTGCCAGCAGTGAATTGGGCTCTGGGGCCAACGTCCTGACTTTC

V gene: TRBV25-1
CDR3 length: 16
D gene: TRBD1
clone size: many
J gene: TRBJ1-5
CDR3 protein: CASSEGQGTYDQPQHF
CDR3 DNA: TGTGCCAGCAGTGAGGGACAGGGGACGTATGATCAGCCCCAGCATTTT

V gene: TRBV7-2
CDR3 length: 14
D gene: .
clone size: many
J gene: TRBJ1-5
CDR3 protein: CASSSTVTGQPQHF
CDR3 DNA: TGTGCCAGCAGCTCAACAGTAACCGGTCAGCCCCAGCATTTT

V gene: TRBV2
CDR3 length: 15
D gene: .
clone size: .
J gene: TRBJ1-6
CDR3 protein: CASRPDSSYNSPLHF
CDR3 DNA: TGTGCCAGCAGACCGGACAGCTCCTATAATTCACCCCTCCACTTT

V gene: TRBV6-1
CDR3 length: 17
D gene: TRBD1
clone size: .
J gene: TRBJ1-1
CDR3 protein: CASSEVIGQGRLTEAFF
CDR3 DNA: TGTGCCAGCAGTGAGGTGATAGGACAGGGACGGTTAACTGAAGCTTTCTTT

V gene: TRBV11-2
CDR3 length: 19
D gene: TRBD2
clone size: .
J gene: TRBJ2-7
CDR3 protein: CASSLADRTSGDLTYEQYF
CDR3 DNA: TGTGCCAGCAGCTTAGCCGACCGGACTAGCGGGGACCTCACCTACGAGCAGTACTTC

V gene: TRBV20-1
CDR3 length: 13
D gene: .
clone size: few
J gene: TRBJ1-5
CDR3 protein: CSVKGPDDQPQHF
CDR3 DNA: TGCAGTGTGAAGGGACCGGATGATCAGCCCCAGCATTTT

V gene: TRBV29-1
CDR3 length: 14
D gene: TRBD2
clone size: .
J gene: TRBJ2-3
CDR3 protein: CSVDGPAGGDTQYF
CDR3 DNA: TGCAGCGTTGACGGCCCAGCGGGGGGAGATACGCAGTATTTT

V gene: TRBV28
CDR3 length: 11
D gene: .
clone size: few
J gene: TRBJ1-4
CDR3 protein: CASTLSGKLFF
CDR3 DNA: TGTGCCAGCACCTTGAGTGGAAAACTGTTTTTT

V gene: TRBV7-6
CDR3 length: 14
D gene: TRBD1
clone size: many
J gene: TRBJ2-1
CDR3 protein: CASSSIDRDLRQFF
CDR3 DNA: TGTGCCAGCAGCTCGATTGACAGGGATTTGCGGCAGTTCTTC

V gene: TRBV28
CDR3 length: 16
D gene: .
clone size: few
J gene: TRBJ1-5
CDR3 protein: CASSLIRERSNQPQHF
CDR3 DNA: TGTGCCAGCAGTTTAATAAGGGAAAGGAGCAATCAGCCCCAGCATTTT

V gene: TRBV7-2
CDR3 length: 16
D gene: TRBD2
clone size: many
J gene: TRBJ2-3
CDR3 protein: CASSPWASGVRDTQYF
CDR3 DNA: TGTGCCAGCAGCCCATGGGCTAGCGGGGTGAGAGATACGCAGTATTTT

V gene: TRBV7-2
CDR3 length: 15
D gene: .
clone size: many
J gene: TRBJ1-6
CDR3 protein: CASSPTTLANSPLHF
CDR3 DNA: TGTGCCAGCAGCCCCACCACCTTGGCTAATTCACCCCTCCACTTT

V gene: TRBV3-1
CDR3 length: 14
D gene: .
clone size: few
J gene: TRBJ2-2
CDR3 protein: CASSQETETGELFF
CDR3 DNA: TGTGCCAGCAGCCAAGAGACCGAGACCGGGGAGCTGTTTTTT

V gene: TRBV7-9
CDR3 length: 14
D gene: .
clone size: .
J gene: TRBJ1-1
CDR3 protein: CASSLQGEATEAFF
CDR3 DNA: TGTGCCAGCAGCTTACAGGGCGAGGCCACTGAAGCTTTCTTT

V gene: TRBV11-2
CDR3 length: 15
D gene: TRBD2
clone size: .
J gene: TRBJ2-1
CDR3 protein: CASRPTSGLYNEQFF
CDR3 DNA: TGTGCCAGCAGACCCACTAGCGGCCTCTACAATGAGCAGTTCTTC

V gene: TRBV20-1
CDR3 length: 14
D gene: TRBD1
clone size: .
J gene: TRBJ2-1
CDR3 protein: CSASYRGPYNEQFF
CDR3 DNA: TGCAGTGCTAGTTACAGGGGGCCCTACAATGAGCAGTTCTTC

V gene: TRBV4-1
CDR3 length: 15
D gene: .
clone size: many
J gene: TRBJ2-2
CDR3 protein: CASSQEDSRPGELFF
CDR3 DNA: TGCGCCAGCAGCCAAGAAGACAGTCGCCCCGGGGAGCTGTTTTTT